This TCR beta chain was found in a study of T cells expressing NK-cell markers (dated by TCRdb to the early 2020s). For context, the study as a whole: TCR beta-chain repertoires were profiled in sorted CD3+CD56+NKG2C+, CD3+CD56+NKG2C- and CD3+CD56-NKG2C+ T-cell subsets from about 8 donors. The libraries were sequenced on Illumina HiSeq 2000/2500, MiSeq or NextSeq, producing 2 x 150 bp reads. The study sequenced eight donors, all healthy volunteers chosen at random: three men and five women. Most of the eight sequenced donors were HCMV-seropositive and one was HCMV-seronegative.

To determine HCMV serostatus, a commercial ELISA kit was used to detect HCMV-specific IgG in serum. Ficoll density gradient centrifugation was used to isolate peripheral blood mononuclear cells from blood. From the cysteine through the phenylalanine, the CDR3 covers 13 amino acids. No coding sequence is recorded. The germline V gene encodes CDR1 MDHEN and CDR2 SYDVKM. Summary of the overall study and its limitations: Whether the expanded NKG2C-expressing T cell clones were specific for HCMV antigens was left unclear. In several donors, the dominant CD3+CD56+NKG2C+ clonotypes were among the top 10 CD8+ clonotypes and accounted for roughly 1.0-7.5% of CD8+ T cells. Those dominant clonotypes were again the most abundant among CD3+CD56-NKG2C+ cells in a handful of donors, at 28.3-60.1%.

Sequencing used an Illumina HiSeq 2000. TCR beta cDNA libraries were made by 5'RACE template switching that added a universal primer site and unique molecular identifiers. cDNA synthesis was primed from the TCR beta constant segment and was followed by two successive PCR amplification steps. In the original analysis: Reads were demultiplexed and grouped by UMI with MIGEC, and clonotypes were assembled and quantified with MiTCR. To exclude erroneous sequences, only TCR cDNA sequences supported by at least two reads were retained. The tcR package was used for downstream repertoire analysis, and clonotypes were matched across fractions by CDR3 nucleotide sequence plus V segment. VDJmatch was used to annotate antigen specificity against VDJdb, with one amino acid substitution allowed in CDR3. The reads underwent TCRdb reprocessing, giving one record for each CDR3 protein sequence and no DNA. For this entry, the V and J calls and clone size follow TCRdb and not the study's own pipeline. This sample's clone table shows 440,000 or so distinct CDR3 sequences. The ten largest clones take up more than 7% of the sample.

A remark on this clonotype: The specificity of this receptor is unknown.

In this chain, TRBV28 is recombined with TRBJ1-1. This sequence originates from a woman aged 18-70 years in good health. The specimen sequenced was blood T cells: a sorted CD56 or NKG2C T cell subset, CD4+ or CD8+ T cells, or bulk PBMC T cells (not recorded which). The CDR3 region: CASSLRQGERAFF.